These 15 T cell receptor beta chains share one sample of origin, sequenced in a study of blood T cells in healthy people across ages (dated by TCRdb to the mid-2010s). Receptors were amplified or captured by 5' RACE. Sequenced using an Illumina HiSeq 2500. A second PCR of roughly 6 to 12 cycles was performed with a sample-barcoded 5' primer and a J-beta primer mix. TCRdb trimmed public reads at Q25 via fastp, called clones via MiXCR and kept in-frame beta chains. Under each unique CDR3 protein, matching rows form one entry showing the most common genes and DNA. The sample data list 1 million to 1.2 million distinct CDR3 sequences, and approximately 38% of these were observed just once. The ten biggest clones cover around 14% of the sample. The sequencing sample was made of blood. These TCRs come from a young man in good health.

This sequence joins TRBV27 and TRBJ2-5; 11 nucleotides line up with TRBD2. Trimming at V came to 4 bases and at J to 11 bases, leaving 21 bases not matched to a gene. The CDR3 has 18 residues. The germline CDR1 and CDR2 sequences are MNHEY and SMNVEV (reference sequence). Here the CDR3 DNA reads TGTGCCAGCAGTTCCCCGTCAGTTAGCGGGGGGGCGATTAATGAGCAGTACTTC. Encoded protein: CASSSPSVSGGAINEQYF.

The CDR3 DNA is TGTGCCAGCACCAATCTAGCGGGGGGGATGAATGAGCAGTTCTTC. It is translated as CASTNLAGGMNEQFF. The chain is built from TRBV12-3 or TRBV12-4 and TRBJ2-1; 12 bases are shared with TRBD2. The CDR3 is 15 residues long. V lost 7 bases and J lost 7; bases outside the gene matches: 8.

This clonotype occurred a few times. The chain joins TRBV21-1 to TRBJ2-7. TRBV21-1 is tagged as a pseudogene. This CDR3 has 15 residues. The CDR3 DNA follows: TGTGCCAGCATCAAGGGGTCCAACAATCCCTACGAGCAGTACTTC. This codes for CASIKGSNNPYEQYF.

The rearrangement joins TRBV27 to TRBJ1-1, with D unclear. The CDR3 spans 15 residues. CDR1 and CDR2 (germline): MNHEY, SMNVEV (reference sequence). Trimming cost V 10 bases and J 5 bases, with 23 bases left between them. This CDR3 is CATKRSGGRATEAFF. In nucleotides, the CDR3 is TGTGCCACCAAAAGGTCGGGCGGCCGGGCAACTGAAGCTTTCTTT.

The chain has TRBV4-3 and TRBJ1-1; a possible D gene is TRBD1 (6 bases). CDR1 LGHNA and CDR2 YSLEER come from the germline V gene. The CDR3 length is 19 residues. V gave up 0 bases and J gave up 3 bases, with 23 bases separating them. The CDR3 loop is CASSQDRRGQLSEDTEAFF. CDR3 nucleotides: TGCGCCAGCAGCCAAGATCGGCGGGGGCAGTTATCGGAGGACACTGAAGCTTTCTTT.

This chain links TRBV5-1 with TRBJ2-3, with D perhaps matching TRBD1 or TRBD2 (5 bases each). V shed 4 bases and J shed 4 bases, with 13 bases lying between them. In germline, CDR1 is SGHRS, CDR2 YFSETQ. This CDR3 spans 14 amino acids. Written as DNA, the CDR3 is TGCGCCAGCAGCGGGGACGGTGAGTCAGATACGCAGTATTTT. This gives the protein CASSGDGESDTQYF. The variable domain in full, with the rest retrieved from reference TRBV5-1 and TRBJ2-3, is KAGVTQTPRYLIKTRGQQVTLSCSPISGHRSVSWYQQTPGQGLQFLFEYFSETQRNKGNFPGRFSGRQFSNSRSEMNVSTLELGDSALYLCASSGDGESDTQYFGPGTRLTVL.

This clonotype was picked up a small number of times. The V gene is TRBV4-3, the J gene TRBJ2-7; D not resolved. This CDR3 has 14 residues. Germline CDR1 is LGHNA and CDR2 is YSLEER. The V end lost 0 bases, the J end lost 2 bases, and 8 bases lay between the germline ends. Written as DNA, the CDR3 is TGCGCCAGCAGCCAAGAAGTCAGCGCCTACGAGCAGTACTTC. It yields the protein CASSQEVSAYEQYF.

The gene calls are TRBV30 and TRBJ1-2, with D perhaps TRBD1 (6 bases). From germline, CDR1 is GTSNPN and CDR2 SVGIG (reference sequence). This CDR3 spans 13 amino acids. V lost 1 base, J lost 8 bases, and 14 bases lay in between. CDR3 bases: TGTGCCTGGAGTGGGACAGCAGTGAGCGGCTACACCTTC. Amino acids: CAWSGTAVSGYTF. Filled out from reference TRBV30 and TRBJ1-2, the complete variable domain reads SQTIHQWPATLVQPVGSPLSLECTVEGTSNPNLYWYRQAAGRGLQLLFYSVGIGQISSEVPQNLSASRPQDRQFILSSKKLLLSDSGFYLCAWSGTAVSGYTFGSGTRLTVV.

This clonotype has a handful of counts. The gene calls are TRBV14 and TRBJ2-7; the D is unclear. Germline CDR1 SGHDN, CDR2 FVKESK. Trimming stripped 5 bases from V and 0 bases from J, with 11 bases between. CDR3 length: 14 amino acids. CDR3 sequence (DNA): TGTGCCAGCAGCAACCAGGAGAGCTCCTACGAGCAGTACTTC. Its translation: CASSNQESSYEQYF.

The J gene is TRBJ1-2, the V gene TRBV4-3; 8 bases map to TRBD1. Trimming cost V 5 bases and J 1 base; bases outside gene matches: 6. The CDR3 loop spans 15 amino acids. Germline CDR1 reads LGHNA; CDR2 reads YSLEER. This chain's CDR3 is CASSYGTGGNYGYTF. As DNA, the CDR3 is TGCGCCAGCAGCTACGGGACAGGTGGTAACTATGGCTACACCTTC.

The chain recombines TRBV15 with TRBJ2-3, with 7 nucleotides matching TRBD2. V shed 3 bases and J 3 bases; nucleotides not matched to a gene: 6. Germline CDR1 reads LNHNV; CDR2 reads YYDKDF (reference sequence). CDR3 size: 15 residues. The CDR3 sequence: CATSSGGVSTDTQYF. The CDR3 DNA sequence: TGTGCCACCAGCAGTGGGGGGGTTTCGACAGATACGCAGTATTTT.

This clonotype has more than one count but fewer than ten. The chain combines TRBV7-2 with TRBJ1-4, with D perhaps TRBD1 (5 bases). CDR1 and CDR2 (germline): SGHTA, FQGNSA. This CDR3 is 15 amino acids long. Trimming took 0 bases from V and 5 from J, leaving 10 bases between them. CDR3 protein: CASSLAKGENEKLFF. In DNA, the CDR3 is TGTGCCAGCAGCTTAGCGAAAGGGGAAAATGAAAAACTGTTTTTT.

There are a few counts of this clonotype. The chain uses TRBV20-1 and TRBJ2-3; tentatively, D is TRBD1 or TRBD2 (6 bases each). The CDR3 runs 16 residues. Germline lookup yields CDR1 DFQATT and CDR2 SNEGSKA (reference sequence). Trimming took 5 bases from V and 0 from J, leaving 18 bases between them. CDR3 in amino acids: CSAHHRTGASTDTQYF. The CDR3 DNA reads TGCAGTGCTCACCATAGGACGGGGGCCAGCACAGATACGCAGTATTTT.

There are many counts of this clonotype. In nucleotides, the CDR3 is TGTGCCAGCAGCCAAGAAGCGGGGGAAGATACGCAGTATTTT. Protein product: CASSQEAGEDTQYF. V and J are TRBV4-2 and TRBJ2-3; 8 positions agree with TRBD2. The V segment lost 0 bases and the J segment 5 bases; nucleotides outside the gene matches: 1. The length of the CDR3 is 14 residues. From germline, CDR1 is LGHNA and CDR2 YNFKEQ.

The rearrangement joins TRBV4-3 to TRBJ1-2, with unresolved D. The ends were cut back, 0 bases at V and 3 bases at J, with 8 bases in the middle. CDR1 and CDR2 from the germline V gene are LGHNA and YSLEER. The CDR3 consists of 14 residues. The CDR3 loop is CASSQEAGYYGYTF. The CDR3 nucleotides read TGCGCCAGCAGCCAAGAGGCGGGATACTATGGCTACACCTTC.